The present TCR beta chain was sequenced within a study of control samples from healthy donors and cancer patients. The germline CDR1 and CDR2 sequences are LNHNV and YYDKDF (reference sequence). V dropped 4 bases and J dropped 3 bases, with 7 bases sitting between them. This CDR3 contains 13 residues. The data were produced by immunoSEQ multiplex PCR, yet TCRdb's version contains in-frame clones alone and is incomplete. Of roughly 80,000 clones in the sample, more than 70% were seen once. Sequencing was done on a sample of blood. This TCR was sampled from a woman between 50 and 59 years old in good health. The chain has TRBV15 and TRBJ1-5; D not certain. CDR3 DNA sequence: TGTGCCACCAGCACAGACTACAATCAGCCCCAGCATTTT. This translates into CATSTDYNQPQHF.